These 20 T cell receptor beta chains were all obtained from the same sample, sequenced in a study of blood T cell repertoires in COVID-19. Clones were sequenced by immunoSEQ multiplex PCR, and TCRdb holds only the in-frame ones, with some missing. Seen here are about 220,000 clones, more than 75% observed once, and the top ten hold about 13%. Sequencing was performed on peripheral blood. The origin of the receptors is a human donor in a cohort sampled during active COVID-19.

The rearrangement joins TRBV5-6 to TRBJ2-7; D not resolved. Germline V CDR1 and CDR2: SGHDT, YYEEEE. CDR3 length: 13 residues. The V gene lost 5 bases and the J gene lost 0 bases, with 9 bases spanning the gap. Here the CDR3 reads CASRTPSSYEQYF. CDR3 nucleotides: TGTGCCAGCAGAACCCCGAGCTCCTACGAGCAGTACTTC.

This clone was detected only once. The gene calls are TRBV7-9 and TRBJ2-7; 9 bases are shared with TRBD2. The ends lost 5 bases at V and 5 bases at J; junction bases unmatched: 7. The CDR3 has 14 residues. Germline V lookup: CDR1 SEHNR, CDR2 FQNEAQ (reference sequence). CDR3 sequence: CASSVSGSDNEQYF. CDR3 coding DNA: TGTGCCAGCAGCGTTAGCGGGAGCGATAACGAGCAGTACTTC.

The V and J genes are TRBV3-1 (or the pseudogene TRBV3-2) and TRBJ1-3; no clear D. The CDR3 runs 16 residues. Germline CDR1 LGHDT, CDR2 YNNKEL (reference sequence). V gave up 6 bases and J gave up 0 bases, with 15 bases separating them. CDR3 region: CASSLPLFPSGNTIYF. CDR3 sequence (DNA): TGTGCCAGCAGTCTTCCACTATTTCCCTCTGGAAACACCATATATTTT.

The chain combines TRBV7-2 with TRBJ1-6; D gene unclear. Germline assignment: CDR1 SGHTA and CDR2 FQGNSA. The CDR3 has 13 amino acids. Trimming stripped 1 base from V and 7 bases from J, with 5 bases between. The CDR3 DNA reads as TGTGCCAGCAGCTTAGAGAGGAATTCACCCCTCCACTTT. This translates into CASSLERNSPLHF.

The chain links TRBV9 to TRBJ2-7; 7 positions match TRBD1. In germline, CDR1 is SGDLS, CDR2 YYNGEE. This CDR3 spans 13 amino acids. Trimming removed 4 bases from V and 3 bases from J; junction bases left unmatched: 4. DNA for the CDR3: TGTGCCAGCAGCCCCGGACAGGACTACGAGCAGTACTTC. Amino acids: CASSPGQDYEQYF. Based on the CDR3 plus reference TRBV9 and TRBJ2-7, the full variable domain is DSGVTQTPKHLITATGQRVTLRCSPRSGDLSVYWYQQSLDQGLQFLIQYYNGEERAKGNILERFSAQQFPDLHSELNLSSLELGDSALYFCASSPGQDYEQYFGPGTRLTVT.

The CDR3 DNA sequence: TGTGCCAGCAGGCCGGGACAGGGCTCGTATAGCAATCAGCCCCAGCATTTT. Amino acids: CASRPGQGSYSNQPQHF. This chain uses TRBV27 with TRBJ1-5; 9 nucleotides line up with TRBD1. With V trimmed by 6 bases and J by 0 bases, 9 bases remained unmatched. The CDR3 is made up of 17 amino acids. Germline CDR1 and CDR2: MNHEY and SMNVEV (reference sequence).

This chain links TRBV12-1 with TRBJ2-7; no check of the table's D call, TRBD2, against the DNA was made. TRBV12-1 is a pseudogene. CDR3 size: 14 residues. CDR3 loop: CASSFARQTYEQYF. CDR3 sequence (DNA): TGTGCCAGCAGCTTTGCGCGGCAGACCTACGAGCAGTACTTC.

CDR3 sequence (DNA): TGTGCCAGCAGCTTCCTCGGGCGGGGTAGCACAGATACGCAGTATTTT. Its translation: CASSFLGRGSTDTQYF. V gene TRBV5-6 combines with J gene TRBJ2-3; TRBD2 is a possible D gene (6 bases). This CDR3 region has 16 residues. Trimming cost V 2 bases and J 0 bases, with 13 bases left between them. CDR1 is SGHDT, CDR2 YYEEEE, per germline.

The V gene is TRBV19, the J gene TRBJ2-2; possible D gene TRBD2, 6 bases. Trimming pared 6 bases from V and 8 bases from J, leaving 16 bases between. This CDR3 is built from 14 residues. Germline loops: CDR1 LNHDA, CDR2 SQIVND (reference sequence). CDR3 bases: TGTGCCAGTAGCGATGACTCCCGGGGGGGGGAGCTGTTTTTT. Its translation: CASSDDSRGGELFF.

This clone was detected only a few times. The CDR3, as DNA: TGTGCCAGCAGCTTCGGTTCCTACGAGCAGTACTTC. Protein: CASSFGSYEQYF. The chain combines TRBV7-9 with TRBJ2-7, with D unclear. The germline V and J ends were trimmed by 3 bases and 1 base, with 4 bases remaining between them. CDR3 length: 12 residues. The germline CDR1 and CDR2 sequences are SEHNR and FQNEAQ (reference sequence).

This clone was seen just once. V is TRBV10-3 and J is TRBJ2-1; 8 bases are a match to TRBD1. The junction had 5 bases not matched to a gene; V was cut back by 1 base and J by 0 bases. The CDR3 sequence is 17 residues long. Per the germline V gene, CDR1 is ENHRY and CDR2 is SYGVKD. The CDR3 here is CAISEYGQGASYNEQFF. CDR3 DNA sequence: TGTGCCATCAGTGAGTATGGACAGGGCGCCTCCTACAATGAGCAGTTCTTC.

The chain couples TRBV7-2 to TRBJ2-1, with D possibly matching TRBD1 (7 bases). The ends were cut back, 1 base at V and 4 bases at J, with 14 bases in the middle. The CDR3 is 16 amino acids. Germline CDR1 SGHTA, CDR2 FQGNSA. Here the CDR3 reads CASSLGGGGAYNEQFF. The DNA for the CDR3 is TGTGCCAGCAGCTTAGGTGGAGGGGGCGCGTACAATGAGCAGTTCTTC.

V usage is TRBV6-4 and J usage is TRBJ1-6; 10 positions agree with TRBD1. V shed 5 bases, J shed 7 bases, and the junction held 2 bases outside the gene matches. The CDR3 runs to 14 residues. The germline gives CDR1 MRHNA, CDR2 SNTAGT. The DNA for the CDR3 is TGTGCCAGCAGTTGGACAGGGGGGAATTCACCCCTCCACTTT. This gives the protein CASSWTGGNSPLHF.

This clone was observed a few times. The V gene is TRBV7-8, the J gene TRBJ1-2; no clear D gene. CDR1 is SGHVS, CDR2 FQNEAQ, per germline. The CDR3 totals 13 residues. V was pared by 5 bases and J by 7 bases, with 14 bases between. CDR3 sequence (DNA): TGTGCCAGCAGCCCTACCGCCCTTCGTGGCTACACCTTC. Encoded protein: CASSPTALRGYTF.

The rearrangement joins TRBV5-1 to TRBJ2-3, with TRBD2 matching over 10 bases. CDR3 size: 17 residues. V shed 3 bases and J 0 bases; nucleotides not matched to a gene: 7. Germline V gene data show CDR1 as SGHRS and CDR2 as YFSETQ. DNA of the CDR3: TGCGCCAGCAGCTCCGCAGCGGGGGGGTCTAGCACAGATACGCAGTATTTT. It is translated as CASSSAAGGSSTDTQYF.

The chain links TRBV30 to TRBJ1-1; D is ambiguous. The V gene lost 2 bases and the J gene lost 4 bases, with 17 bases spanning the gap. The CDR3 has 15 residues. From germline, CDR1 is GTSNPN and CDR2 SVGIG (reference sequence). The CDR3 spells CAWSRVEGVITEAFF. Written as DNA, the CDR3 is TGTGCCTGGAGTAGGGTCGAGGGAGTCATCACTGAAGCTTTCTTT. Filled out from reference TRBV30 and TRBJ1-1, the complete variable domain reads SQTIHQWPATLVQPVGSPLSLECTVEGTSNPNLYWYRQAAGRGLQLLFYSVGIGQISSEVPQNLSASRPQDRQFILSSKKLLLSDSGFYLCAWSRVEGVITEAFFGQGTRLTVV.

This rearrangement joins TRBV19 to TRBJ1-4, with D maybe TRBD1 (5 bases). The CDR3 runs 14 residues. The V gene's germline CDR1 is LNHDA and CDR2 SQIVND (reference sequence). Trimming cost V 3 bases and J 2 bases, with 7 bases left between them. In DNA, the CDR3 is TGTGCCAGTAGTATGCGGGGGACTAATGAAAAACTGTTTTTT. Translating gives CASSMRGTNEKLFF.

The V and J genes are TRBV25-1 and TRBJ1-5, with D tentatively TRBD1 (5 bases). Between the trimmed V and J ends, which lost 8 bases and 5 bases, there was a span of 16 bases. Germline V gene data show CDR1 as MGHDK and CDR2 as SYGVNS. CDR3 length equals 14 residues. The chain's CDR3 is CASADPGWDQPQHF. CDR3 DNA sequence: TGTGCCAGCGCCGACCCAGGGTGGGATCAGCCCCAGCATTTT.

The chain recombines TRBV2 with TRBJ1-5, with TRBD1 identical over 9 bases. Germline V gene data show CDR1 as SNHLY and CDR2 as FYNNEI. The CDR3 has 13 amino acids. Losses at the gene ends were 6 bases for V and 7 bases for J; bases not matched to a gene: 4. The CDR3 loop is CASRGTGQQPQHF. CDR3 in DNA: TGTGCCAGCAGGGGGACAGGGCAACAGCCCCAGCATTTT. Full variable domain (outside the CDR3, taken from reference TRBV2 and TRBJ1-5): EPEVTQTPSHQVTQMGQEVILRCVPISNHLYFYWYRQILGQKVEFLVSFYNNEISEKSEIFDDQFSVERPDGSNFTLKIRSTKLEDSAMYFCASRGTGQQPQHFGDGTRLSIL.

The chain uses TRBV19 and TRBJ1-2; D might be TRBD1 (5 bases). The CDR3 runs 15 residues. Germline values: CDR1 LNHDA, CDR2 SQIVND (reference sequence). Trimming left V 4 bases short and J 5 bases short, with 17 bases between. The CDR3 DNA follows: TGTGCCAGTAGTACCTCCCGCAGGGAGGGGTATGGCTACACCTTC. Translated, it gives CASSTSRREGYGYTF.